The 30 T cell receptor beta chains reported below all come from one sample, sequenced in a study of identical twins. Each CDR3 protein is one row after TCRdb ran MiXCR on the 5' RACE reads. The sample lists about 520,000 distinct CDR3 sequences, approximately 22% occurring once. This sample was shared with a second study, whose subject was T cells expressing NK-cell markers.

Sequencing was carried out using CD4+ T cells sorted from blood. These receptors all come from a woman under 30 in good health.

This clonotype has only one observation. J is TRBJ1-5 and V is TRBV19, with 8 bases lining up with TRBD1. The CDR3 runs 13 residues. The germline V gene encodes CDR1 LNHDA and CDR2 SQIVND (reference sequence). The trim removed 8 bases at V and 7 bases at J, leaving 7 bases unmatched. The CDR3: CASHRGSSQPQHF. In nucleotides, the CDR3 is TGTGCCAGTCACAGGGGGTCATCACAGCCCCAGCATTTT.

The V and J genes are TRBV6-2 or TRBV6-3 and TRBJ2-1; the D gene is possibly TRBD2 (6 bases). Trimming pared 2 bases from V and 0 bases from J, leaving 17 bases between. CDR3 length equals 18 residues. Germline values: CDR1 MNHEY, CDR2 SVGEGT. In DNA, the CDR3 is TGTGCCAGCAGTTACCGGCGGACTAACCCGAGCTCCTACAATGAGCAGTTCTTC. This codes for CASSYRRTNPSSYNEQFF.

This clonotype was counted only a few times. This sequence joins TRBV5-1 and TRBJ2-2; D could derive from TRBD1 or TRBD2 (6 bases each). Between the trimmed V and J ends, which lost 4 bases and 7 bases, there was a span of 17 bases. The CDR3 consists of 15 residues. Germline assignment: CDR1 SGHRS and CDR2 YFSETQ. CDR3 sequence: CASSRITGGSGELFF. CDR3 sequence (DNA): TGCGCCAGCAGCCGAATAACCGGGGGCAGCGGGGAGCTGTTTTTT.

The J gene is TRBJ2-1, the V gene TRBV5-4; weak D call: TRBD1 (6 bases). The V end was cut by 6 bases, the J end by 5 bases, with 15 bases between. Looked up from germline, CDR1 is SGHNT and CDR2 is YYREEE (reference sequence). CDR3 length: 14 residues. The CDR3 DNA reads TGTGCCAGCACCCAGGGGAGCGGTGACAATGAGCAGTTCTTC. Translated: CASTQGSGDNEQFF.

The chain combines TRBV4-1 with TRBJ1-2; D remains unclear. CDR1 and CDR2 (germline): MGHRA, YSYEKL. With 5 bases removed from V and 5 bases from J, the gap between germline ends came to 18 bases. The CDR3 has 15 amino acids. DNA of the CDR3: TGCGCCAGCAGCTCCCCTTCTCGGGGAAAATATGGCTACACCTTC. Amino acid sequence: CASSSPSRGKYGYTF.

Notes on this clonotype: A read error is possible here, since a much larger clone lies one base away. This rearrangement joins TRBV20-1 to TRBJ2-3; 9 nucleotides line up with TRBD2. This CDR3 region has 13 residues. Germline lookup yields CDR1 DFQATT and CDR2 SNEGSKA (reference sequence). CDR3 sequence (DNA): TGCAGTGCATCGGGACTAGCAGCAGATACGCAGAATTTT. It is translated as CSASGLAADTQNF.

This clonotype occurred a few times. The J gene is TRBJ2-1, the V gene TRBV5-6, with D unresolved. CDR1 SGHDT and CDR2 YYEEEE come from the germline V gene. The CDR3 runs 14 residues. With 3 bases removed from V and 4 bases from J, the gap between germline ends came to 11 bases. CDR3 DNA sequence: TGTGCCAGCAGCTATCTTCCTAGGTACAATGAGCAGTTCTTC. Its translation: CASSYLPRYNEQFF. Full variable domain (remainder filled in from reference TRBV5-6 and TRBJ2-1): DAGVTQSPTHLIKTRGQQVTLRCSPKSGHDTVSWYQQALGQGPQFIFQYYEEEERQRGNFPDRFSGHQFPNYSSELNVNALLLGDSALYLCASSYLPRYNEQFFGPGTRLTVL.

This clonotype occurred many times. The chain links TRBV12-3 or TRBV12-4 to TRBJ1-2; D not resolved. The CDR3 extends over 11 amino acids. Trimming took off 3 bases at V and 2 bases at J, with 1 base between the two ends. The CDR3 bases are TGTGCCAGCAGTTTGAACTATGGCTACACCTTC. It codes for CASSLNYGYTF.

The V gene is TRBV6-1, the J gene TRBJ1-2, with D possibly being TRBD1 (6 bases). This CDR3 is built from 13 residues. Trimming left V 10 bases short and J 2 bases short, with 14 bases between. Germline CDR1 is MNHNS and CDR2 is SASEGT. The CDR3, as DNA: TGTGCCACAAGGGACACTTTAAACTATGGCTACACCTTC. It is translated as CATRDTLNYGYTF.

This clonotype showed up just a few times. The chain combines TRBV7-2 with TRBJ2-1; D ambiguous. Trimming removed 2 bases at V and 3 bases at J, with 11 bases between. This CDR3 contains 15 residues. Germline V gene sequence: CDR1 SGHTA, CDR2 FQGNSA. This CDR3 reads CASSLSSMGYNEQFF. The CDR3 nucleotides are TGTGCCAGCAGCTTAAGTTCTATGGGCTACAATGAGCAGTTCTTC.

This clonotype has a handful of counts. V usage is TRBV7-6 and J usage is TRBJ2-6, with 8 bases matching TRBD1. The CDR3 length is 16 residues. V lost 3 bases, J lost 2 bases, and 3 bases stayed unmatched. Germline V CDR1 and CDR2: SGHVS, FNYEAQ. The CDR3: CASSFSGGAGANVLTF. In DNA form, the CDR3 reads TGTGCCAGCAGCTTCTCAGGGGGCGCTGGGGCCAACGTCCTGACTTTC.

The sample holds many counts of this clonotype. This chain uses TRBV29-1 with TRBJ2-5; 7 nucleotides match TRBD1. Germline V gene sequence: CDR1 SQVTM, CDR2 ANQGSEA. This CDR3 has 12 residues. This CDR3 is CGGQNPEETQYF. CDR3 sequence (DNA): TGCGGGGGACAGAACCCCGAAGAGACCCAGTACTTC.

This rearrangement joins TRBV5-8 to TRBJ1-3; tentative D call: TRBD1 (5 bases). V was clipped by 2 bases and J by 1 base, with 13 bases between them. Germline V CDR1 and CDR2: SGHTS, YDEGEE. The CDR3 covers 16 residues. The CDR3 reads CASSLLRQPSGNTIYF. The CDR3 region has the DNA TGTGCCAGCAGCTTACTAAGACAGCCGTCTGGAAACACCATATATTTT.

The rearrangement joins TRBV6-5 to TRBJ2-3; TRBD1 aligns across 8 bases. Germline loops: CDR1 MNHEY, CDR2 SVGAGI. The length of the CDR3 is 17 residues. The V segment lost 0 bases and the J segment 2 bases; nucleotides outside the gene matches: 7. DNA for the CDR3: TGTGCCAGCAGTTACTCGTTTCAGGGGGCCATCACAGATACGCAGTATTTT. Its translation is CASSYSFQGAITDTQYF.

The rearrangement links TRBV7-9 to TRBJ1-2; D is uncertain. V was clipped by 1 base and J by 8 bases, with 8 bases between them. Per germline, CDR1 SEHNR and CDR2 FQNEAQ (reference sequence). The CDR3 has 12 amino acids. This chain's CDR3 is CASSLGTGGYTF. DNA of the CDR3: TGTGCCAGCAGCTTAGGAACGGGCGGCTACACCTTC.

The rearrangement links TRBV20-1 to TRBJ2-7, with 9 bases aligning to TRBD1. The V gene end was trimmed by 3 bases and the J gene end by 3 bases; junction bases not matched to a gene: 15. This CDR3 has 17 residues. Germline V gene sequence: CDR1 DFQATT, CDR2 SNEGSKA (reference sequence). CDR3: CSASLIGGTGNFYEQYF. CDR3 DNA sequence: TGCAGTGCTAGCCTCATAGGGGGGACAGGGAACTTCTACGAGCAGTACTTC.

The chain is built from TRBV10-3 and TRBJ2-3, with 7 bases lining up with TRBD2. This CDR3 spans 13 amino acids. With 10 bases clipped from V and 2 bases from J, the junction kept 6 bases outside the gene matches. Germline CDR1 reads ENHRY; CDR2 reads SYGVKD. This CDR3 is CATAGRTTDTQYF. The DNA for the CDR3 is TGTGCCACTGCCGGGAGGACCACAGATACGCAGTATTTT.

This clonotype occurred a few times. The V and J genes are TRBV7-6 and TRBJ2-2; D not resolved. V lost 4 bases and J 7 bases, leaving 7 bases between the germline ends. This CDR3 region has 12 residues. CDR1 SGHVS and CDR2 FNYEAQ come from the germline V gene. The CDR3 loop is CASSYGVGELFF. DNA of the CDR3: TGTGCCAGCAGCTACGGCGTCGGGGAGCTGTTTTTT.

The rearrangement joins TRBV29-1 to TRBJ1-1, with 8 bases that match TRBD1. The CDR3 has 12 residues. After removal of 8 bases from V and 4 bases from J, the junction contained 6 bases not matched to a gene. Germline CDR1 is SQVTM and CDR2 is ANQGSEA. This CDR3 reads CSTRDRGTEAFF. For the CDR3, the DNA is TGCAGCACAAGAGACAGGGGCACTGAAGCTTTCTTT.

The table lists this clonotype with a few counts. The chain is built from TRBV6-6 and TRBJ2-5; the D is unclear. Germline CDR1 is MNHNY and CDR2 is SVGAGI (reference sequence). The CDR3 is made up of 13 amino acids. V was clipped by 8 bases and J by 0 bases, with 10 bases between them. The CDR3 DNA is TGTGCCAGCGAAACCCAGCACCAAGAGACCCAGTACTTC. This codes for CASETQHQETQYF.

The rearrangement links TRBV11-1 to TRBJ1-1; the D is unclear. The CDR3 totals 15 residues. Germline-derived CDR1 and CDR2 are SGHAT and FQDESV (reference sequence). V was pared by 5 bases and J by 0 bases, with 13 bases between. This CDR3 reads CASSARSTLNTEAFF. CDR3 bases: TGTGCCAGCAGCGCCCGCTCAACACTGAACACTGAAGCTTTCTTT.

This clonotype has a handful of counts. V usage is TRBV20-1 and J usage is TRBJ2-7; either TRBD1 or TRBD2 may supply D (5 bases each). This CDR3 contains 14 residues. V dropped 5 bases and J dropped 6 bases, with 20 bases sitting between them. CDR1 and CDR2 from the germline V gene are DFQATT and SNEGSKA (reference sequence). The CDR3 reads CSAGPPGRLSEQYF. For the CDR3, the DNA is TGCAGTGCTGGCCCCCCGGGACGTCTATCCGAGCAGTACTTC.

The V gene is TRBV6-2 or TRBV6-3, the J gene TRBJ2-7; weak D call: TRBD2 (5 bases). The CDR3 length is 13 residues. With 6 bases removed from V and 3 bases from J, the gap between germline ends came to 12 bases. Germline V gives CDR1 MNHEY, CDR2 SVGEGT. CDR3 residues: CASRSLGVYEQYF. The CDR3 coding sequence is TGTGCCAGCAGATCACTCGGGGTCTACGAGCAGTACTTC.

The chain joins TRBV20-1 to TRBJ2-3, with D tentatively TRBD1 or TRBD2 (5 bases each). The V end lost 5 bases, the J end lost 3 bases, and 12 bases lay between the germline ends. The CDR3 is 13 amino acids. CDR1 and CDR2 from the germline V gene are DFQATT and SNEGSKA (reference sequence). In DNA form, the CDR3 reads TGCAGTGCTCCCACTGGGGGAACAGATACGCAGTATTTT. Translated, it gives CSAPTGGTDTQYF.

The gene calls are TRBV2 and TRBJ2-5, with D perhaps given as TRBD1 or TRBD2 (5 bases each). Trimming pared 5 bases from V and 5 bases from J, leaving 18 bases between. CDR3 size: 15 residues. Germline V gene lookup returns CDR1 SNHLY and CDR2 FYNNEI. CDR3 sequence reads: CASSKGLALVETQYF. The CDR3 DNA follows: TGTGCCAGCAGTAAGGGGCTAGCATTGGTGGAGACCCAGTACTTC.

The rearrangement joins TRBV20-1 to TRBJ2-3; 7 nucleotides line up with TRBD2. The germline gives CDR1 DFQATT, CDR2 SNEGSKA (reference sequence). The CDR3 totals 14 residues. Losses at the gene ends were 4 bases for V and 0 bases for J; bases not matched to a gene: 4. The CDR3: CSANREASTDTQYF. The CDR3, as DNA: TGCAGTGCTAACCGGGAGGCTAGCACAGATACGCAGTATTTT.

In its sample, this clonotype was seen a few times. The CDR3 nucleotides read TGTGCCAGCAGTTTTCAGGGGGGACGCAATCAGCCCCAGCATTTT. This codes for CASSFQGGRNQPQHF. The rearrangement links TRBV12-3 or TRBV12-4 to TRBJ1-5, with 7 bases that match TRBD1. Trimming took 3 bases from V and 2 from J; bases not matched to a gene: 4. This CDR3 has 15 residues.

This chain connects TRBV20-1 to TRBJ2-7, with 7 bases aligning to TRBD1. V gave up 6 bases and J gave up 3 bases; unmatched junction bases: 8. Germline V lookup: CDR1 DFQATT, CDR2 SNEGSKA (reference sequence). This CDR3 is 13 amino acids long. As DNA, the CDR3 is TGCAGTGCAACCCGACAGGGCTTCTACGAGCAGTACTTC. This translates into CSATRQGFYEQYF.

In this sample, this clonotype turned up once. The rearrangement links TRBV6-1 to TRBJ1-5, with no clear D. V was cut by 8 bases and J by 5 bases, with 16 bases left in between. Germline V gene lookup returns CDR1 MNHNS and CDR2 SASEGT. CDR3 size: 14 residues. For the CDR3, the DNA is TGTGCCAGCTTGCGGGTTTTGAGGGATCAGCCCCAGCATTTT. Protein product: CASLRVLRDQPQHF.

The V call is TRBV20-1, the J call TRBJ2-2; 7 nucleotides align to TRBD1. Losses at the gene ends were 4 bases for V and 2 bases for J; bases not matched to a gene: 4. Germline V CDR1 and CDR2: DFQATT, SNEGSKA (reference sequence). The CDR3 runs to 14 residues. This CDR3 reads CSANRQGNTGELFF. The DNA of the CDR3 is TGCAGTGCTAACCGACAGGGTAACACCGGGGAGCTGTTTTTT.